Below, 8 T cell receptor beta chains from the same sample are listed, as sequenced in a study of molecular identifiers for immune sequencing clone quantification. A single record per CDR3 protein comes from TCRdb applying MiXCR to the PCR reads. The sample consists of 90,000 or so distinct CDR3 sequences, roughly a fifth of them appearing once. Specimen: naive CD8+ T cells from blood, with Jurkat cell RNA spiked in. As for subset: FACS-sorted CD8+CD4-CCR7+CD45RA+ naive T cells. The receptors were gathered from a human donor in good health. Some libraries in this study had Jurkat cell RNA spiked in.

This clonotype was observed many times. This rearrangement joins TRBV5-6 to TRBJ2-5; TRBD1 might be the D (6 bases). Germline CDR1 SGHDT, CDR2 YYEEEE. Trimming stripped 5 bases from V and 6 bases from J, with 17 bases between. CDR3 size: 14 residues. The CDR3 region has the DNA TGTGCCAGCAGTTACTCAGGACAGATCCAGACCCAGTACTTC. This translates into CASSYSGQIQTQYF.

The chain carries TRBV12-3 or TRBV12-4 and TRBJ1-3; tentatively, D is TRBD1 (5 bases). CDR3 length: 13 amino acids. V was cut by 5 bases and J by 4 bases, with 9 bases left in between. The CDR3 DNA reads as TGTGCCAGCAGTAAAGCAGGGGGAAACACCATATATTTT. It codes for CASSKAGGNTIYF.

About this clonotype: The junction departs from germline at one end; a sequencing error may be responsible. This rearrangement joins TRBV4-3 to TRBJ2-1; TRBD2 is a possible D gene (5 bases). Germline lookup yields CDR1 LGHNA and CDR2 YSLEER. This CDR3 has 16 amino acids. CDR3 amino acids: CASSQDGGSLYNGQFF. In DNA, the CDR3 is TGCGCCAGCAGCCAAGATGGCGGGTCCTTGTACAATGGGCAGTTCTTC.

Concerning this clonotype itself: A much more abundant neighbour one base away suggests this may be a read error. The genes are TRBV7-9 and TRBJ1-1; 7 nucleotides line up with TRBD1. CDR1 and CDR2 (germline): SEHNR, FQNEAQ (reference sequence). Unmatched junction bases numbered 10, after V lost 7 bases and J lost 8 bases. The CDR3 is 13 amino acids. The chain's CDR3 is CASTPGQRLEAFF. In DNA, the CDR3 is TGTGCCAGCACCCCGGGACAGCGGTTGGAAGCTTTCTTT.

V and J are TRBV9 and TRBJ2-3, with 8 bases lining up with TRBD1. Germline V gene sequence: CDR1 SGDLS, CDR2 YYNGEE. V shed 2 bases, J shed 4 bases, and the junction held 9 bases outside the gene matches. The length of the CDR3 is 16 residues. CDR3 sequence reads: CASSVGHRGMADTQYF. In DNA form, the CDR3 reads TGTGCCAGCAGCGTCGGACACAGGGGGATGGCAGATACGCAGTATTTT.

In its sample, this clonotype was seen many times. The chain employs TRBV9 and TRBJ2-3, with a tentative D call TRBD2 (6 bases). This CDR3 comprises 15 residues. Trimming took 0 bases from V and 1 from J, leaving 9 bases between them. Germline V gene lookup returns CDR1 SGDLS and CDR2 YYNGEE. The CDR3, as DNA: TGTGCCAGCAGCGTAGACTCTAGCGGCACAGATACGCAGTATTTT. Its protein is CASSVDSSGTDTQYF.

This clonotype was detected many times. This chain links TRBV7-9 with TRBJ2-7, with D possibly being TRBD1 (6 bases). Germline V gene lookup returns CDR1 SEHNR and CDR2 FQNEAQ (reference sequence). The CDR3 is made up of 14 amino acids. Trimming cost V 4 bases and J 5 bases, with 15 bases left between them. The DNA of the CDR3 is TGTGCCAGCAGCTCCTCGAACAGGGCCCACGAGCAGTACTTC. This translates into CASSSSNRAHEQYF.

This clonotype was seen at least ten times. The chain couples TRBV27 to TRBJ2-5; 12 bases are a match to TRBD1. With 5 bases clipped from V and 0 bases from J, the junction kept 10 bases outside the gene matches. Germline CDR1 MNHEY, CDR2 SMNVEV (reference sequence). The CDR3 extends over 18 amino acids. The CDR3 spells CASSAGTGGPSYQETQYF. Here the CDR3 DNA reads TGTGCCAGCAGTGCAGGGACAGGGGGCCCTTCGTACCAAGAGACCCAGTACTTC.